This TCR beta chain was recorded in a study of T cells after somatic rescue of genetic block. Some clones are missing from TCRdb's copy, which holds only in-frame ones; the method was immunoSEQ multiplex PCR. The table includes around 100,000 clones, around nine tenths detected once. This clone was observed once. Sample: peripheral blood mononuclear cells (PBMCs). This clonotype was sampled from a woman between 18 and 29 years old.

For the CDR3, the DNA is TGTGCCAGCAGCCTGGTGCGGGGAGCTAACTATGGCTACACCTTC. Amino acids: CASSLVRGANYGYTF. The V call is TRBV28, the J call TRBJ1-2; unclear D gene. Germline CDR1 reads MDHEN; CDR2 reads SYDVKM. V was pared by 6 bases and J by 0 bases, with 14 bases between. This CDR3 has 15 amino acids.